This T cell receptor beta chain was retrieved from a study of sequential checkpoint blockade in melanoma (dated by TCRdb to the late 2010s). For the wider study: Using 1:1 randomization, the trial assigned patients either to first-line nivolumab followed by ipilimumab (arm A) or to ipilimumab followed by nivolumab (arm B). Both trial sequences were followed by maintenance nivolumab. The full study reports these points: The model for predicting response that combines TCR metrics with mutation burden needs to be validated in larger, independent patient cohorts.

Compared with germline, V lacks 2 bases and J lacks 7 bases; bases without a gene match: 13. The CDR3 holds 18 amino acids from the cysteine to the phenylalanine. Only the CDR3 DNA stays, 54 bases, in frame from base 1. The germline V gene (reference sequence) gives CDR1 as SEHNR and CDR2 as FQNEAQ. Explained via the paper, the treatment or condition label denotes: randomized to nivolumab then ipilimumab (arm A) or the reverse (arm B). None of the patients in the trial had previously been given DNA-damaging chemotherapy. On a FACS Aria II flow cytometer, live CD3+CD8+ cells that were negative for CD19 and CD56 were sorted from thawed PBMCs. Samples came from patients with melanoma in CheckMate 064, a randomized, open-label phase II trial of sequential checkpoint blockade. Peripheral blood mononuclear cells were collected by leukapheresis, purified using Ficoll-Paque, and frozen in human serum containing roughly 9.4% DMSO. Purity of sorted blood CD3+CD8+ cells was verified at >98% immediately after sorting, followed by DNA extraction.

Comment on this clone: No antigen is known for it. Nothing much larger sits one base from this clone, and base qualities are not available.

The immunoSEQ Assay was used to immunosequence TCRbeta CDR3 regions from genomic DNA. Before high-throughput sequencing, the genomic DNA was amplified using bias-controlled multiplex PCR. The source study handled its data this way. To quantify the absolute abundance of each unique TCRbeta CDR3 region, the sequences were collapsed and filtered. Clonality, defined as 1 minus Pielou's evenness, was calculated using only productive rearrangements. A previously published method was used to identify clones whose frequencies were significantly greater in on-treatment samples than in baseline samples. Drawn from immuneACCESS, this table holds only the in-frame rearrangements with V and J called that TCRdb kept. Clones are partly lost; checked studies trace under half to an unresolved V gene and leave the rest unexplained. V and J calls plus clone size are reproduced from that table; the DNA served to infer D and trimming. The sample data list approximately 12,000 clones, and 76% of these were observed just once. Approximately 52% of the sample is taken by the ten largest.

Material: CD8+ T cells sorted from blood (inferred from file names), obtained from a patient given nivolumab and ipilimumab in sequence. The chain joins TRBV7-9 to TRBJ2-1, with 11 bases matching TRBD1. The receptor comes from a human patient with melanoma. Some clones in this sample may be carry-over from other donors' samples. The DNA reads TGTGCCAGCAGCTTACGGGGTTGGGACAGGGGGGCTCCTAATGAGCAGTTCTTC. Its product reads: CASSLRGWDRGAPNEQFF.